This T cell receptor (beta chain) stems from a study of blood T cell repertoires in COVID-19. TCRdb's copy holds only in-frame clones and misses some; the assay was immunoSEQ multiplex PCR. Of 70,000 to 85,000 clones in the sample, around 82% were seen once. The CDR3 is 16 amino acids. Germline assignment: CDR1 SGHTA and CDR2 FQGNSA. V gave up 6 bases and J gave up 5 bases; unmatched junction bases: 12. Sequencing used peripheral blood. This sequence originates from a man aged 80 or over with active or convalescent COVID-19. The chain combines TRBV7-2 with TRBJ2-7; 11 bases are a match to TRBD1. DNA for the CDR3: TGTGCCAGCAGACCGCCCAGGGGACAGGGGGTACACGAGCAGTACTTC. Translating gives CASRPPRGQGVHEQYF.